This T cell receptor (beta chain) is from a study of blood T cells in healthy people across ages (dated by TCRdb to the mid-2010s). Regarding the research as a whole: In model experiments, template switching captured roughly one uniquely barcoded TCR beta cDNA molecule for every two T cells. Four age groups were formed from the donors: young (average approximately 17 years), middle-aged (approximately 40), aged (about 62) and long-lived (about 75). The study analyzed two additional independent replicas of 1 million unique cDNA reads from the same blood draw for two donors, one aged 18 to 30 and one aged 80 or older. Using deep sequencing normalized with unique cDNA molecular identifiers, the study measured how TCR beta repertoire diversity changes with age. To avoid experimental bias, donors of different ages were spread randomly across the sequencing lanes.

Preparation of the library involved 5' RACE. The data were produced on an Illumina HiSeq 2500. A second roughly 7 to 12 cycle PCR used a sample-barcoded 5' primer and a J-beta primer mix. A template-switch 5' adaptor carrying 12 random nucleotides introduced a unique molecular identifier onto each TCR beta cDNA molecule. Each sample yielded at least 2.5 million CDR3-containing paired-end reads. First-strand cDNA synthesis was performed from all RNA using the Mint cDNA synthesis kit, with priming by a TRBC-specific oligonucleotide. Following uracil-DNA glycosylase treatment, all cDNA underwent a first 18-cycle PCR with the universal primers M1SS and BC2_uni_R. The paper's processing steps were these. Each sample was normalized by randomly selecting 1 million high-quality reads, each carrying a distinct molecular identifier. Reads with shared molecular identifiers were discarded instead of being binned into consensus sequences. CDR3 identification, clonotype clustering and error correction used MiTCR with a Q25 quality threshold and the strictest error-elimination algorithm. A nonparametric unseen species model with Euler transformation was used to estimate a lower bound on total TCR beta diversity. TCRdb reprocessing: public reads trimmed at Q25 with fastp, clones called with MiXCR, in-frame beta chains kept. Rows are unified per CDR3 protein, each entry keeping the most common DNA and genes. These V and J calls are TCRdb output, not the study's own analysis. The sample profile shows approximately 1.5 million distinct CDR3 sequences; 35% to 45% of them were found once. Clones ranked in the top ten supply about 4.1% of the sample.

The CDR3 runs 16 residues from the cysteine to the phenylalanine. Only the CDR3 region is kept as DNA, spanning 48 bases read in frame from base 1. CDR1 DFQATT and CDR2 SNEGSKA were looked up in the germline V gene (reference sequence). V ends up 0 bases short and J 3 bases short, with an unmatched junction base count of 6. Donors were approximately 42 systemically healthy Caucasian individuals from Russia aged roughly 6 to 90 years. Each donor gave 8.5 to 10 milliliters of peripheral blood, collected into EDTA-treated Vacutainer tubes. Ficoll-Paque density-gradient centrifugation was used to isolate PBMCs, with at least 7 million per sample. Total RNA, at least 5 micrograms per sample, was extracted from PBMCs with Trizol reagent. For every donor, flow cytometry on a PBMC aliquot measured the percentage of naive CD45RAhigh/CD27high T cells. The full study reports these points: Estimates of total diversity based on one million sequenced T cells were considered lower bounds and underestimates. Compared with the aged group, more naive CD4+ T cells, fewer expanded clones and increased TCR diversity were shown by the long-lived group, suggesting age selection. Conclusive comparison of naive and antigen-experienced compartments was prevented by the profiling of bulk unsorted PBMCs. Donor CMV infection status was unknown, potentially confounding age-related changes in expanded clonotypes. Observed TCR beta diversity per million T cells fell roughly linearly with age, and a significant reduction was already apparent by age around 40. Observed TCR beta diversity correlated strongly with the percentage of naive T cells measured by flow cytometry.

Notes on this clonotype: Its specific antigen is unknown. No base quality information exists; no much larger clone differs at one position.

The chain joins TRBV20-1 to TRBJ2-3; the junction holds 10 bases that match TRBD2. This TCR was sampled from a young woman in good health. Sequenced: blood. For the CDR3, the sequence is CSARDPLSGRTDTQYF. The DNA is TGCAGTGCTAGAGATCCCCTTAGCGGGAGGACAGATACGCAGTATTTT.